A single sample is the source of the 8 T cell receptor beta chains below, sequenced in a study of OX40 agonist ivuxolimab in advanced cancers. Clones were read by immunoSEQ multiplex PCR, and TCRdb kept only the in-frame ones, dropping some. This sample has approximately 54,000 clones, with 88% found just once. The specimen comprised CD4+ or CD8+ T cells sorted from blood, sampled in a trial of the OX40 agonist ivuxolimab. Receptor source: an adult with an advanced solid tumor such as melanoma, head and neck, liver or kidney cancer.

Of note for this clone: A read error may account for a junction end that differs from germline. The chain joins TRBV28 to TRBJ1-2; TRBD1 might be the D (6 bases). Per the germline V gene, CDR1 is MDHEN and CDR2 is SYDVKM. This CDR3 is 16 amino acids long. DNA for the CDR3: TGTGCCAGCAGTTTATGGTTACAGGGACTCAACTTTGGCTACACCTTC. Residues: CASSLWLQGLNFGYTF.

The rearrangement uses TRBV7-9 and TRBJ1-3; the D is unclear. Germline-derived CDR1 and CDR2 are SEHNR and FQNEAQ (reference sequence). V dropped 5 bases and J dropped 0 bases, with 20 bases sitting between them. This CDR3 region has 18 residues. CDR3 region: CASSTSTTISVSGNTIYF. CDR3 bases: TGTGCCAGCAGCACCAGTACAACAATCTCAGTCTCTGGAAACACCATATATTTT. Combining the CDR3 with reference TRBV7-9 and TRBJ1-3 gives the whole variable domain DTGVSQNPRHKITKRGQNVTFRCDPISEHNRLYWYRQTLGQGPEFLTYFQNEAQLEKSRLLSDRFSAERPKGSFSTLEIQRTEQGDSAMYLCASSTSTTISVSGNTIYFGEGSWLTVV.

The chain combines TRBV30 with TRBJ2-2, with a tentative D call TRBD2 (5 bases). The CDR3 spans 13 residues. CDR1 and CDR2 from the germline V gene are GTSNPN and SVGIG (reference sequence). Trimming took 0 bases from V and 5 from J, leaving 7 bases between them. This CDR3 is CAWSVIATGELFF. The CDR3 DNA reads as TGTGCCTGGAGTGTCATAGCGACCGGGGAGCTGTTTTTT.

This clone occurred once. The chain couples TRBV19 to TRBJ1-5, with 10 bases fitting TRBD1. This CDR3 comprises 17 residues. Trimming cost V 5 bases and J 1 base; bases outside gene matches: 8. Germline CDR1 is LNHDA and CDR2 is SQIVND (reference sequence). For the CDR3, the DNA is TGTGCCAGTAGTGTACCTCGGGGACAGGGGAGCAATCAGCCCCAGCATTTT. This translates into CASSVPRGQGSNQPQHF.

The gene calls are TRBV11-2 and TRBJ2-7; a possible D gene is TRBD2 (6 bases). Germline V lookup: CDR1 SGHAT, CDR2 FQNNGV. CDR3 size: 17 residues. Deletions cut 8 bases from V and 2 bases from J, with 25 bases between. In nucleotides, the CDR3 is TGTGCCAGCCGAGGACTGCGGTCGGCGGGGAGAGCCTACGAGCAGTACTTC. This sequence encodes CASRGLRSAGRAYEQYF. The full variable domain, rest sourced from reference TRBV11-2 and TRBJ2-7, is EAGVAQSPRYKIIEKRQSVAFWCNPISGHATLYWYQQILGQGPKLLIQFQNNGVVDDSQLPKDRFSAERLKGVDSTLKIQPAKLEDSAVYLCASRGLRSAGRAYEQYFGPGTRLTVT.

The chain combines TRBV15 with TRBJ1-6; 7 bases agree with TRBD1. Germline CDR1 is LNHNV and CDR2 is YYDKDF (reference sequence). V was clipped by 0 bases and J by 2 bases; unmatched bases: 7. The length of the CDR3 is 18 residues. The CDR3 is CATSRDRQGVAYNSPLHF. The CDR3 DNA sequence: TGTGCCACCAGCAGAGATAGGCAGGGGGTGGCCTATAATTCACCCCTCCACTTT.

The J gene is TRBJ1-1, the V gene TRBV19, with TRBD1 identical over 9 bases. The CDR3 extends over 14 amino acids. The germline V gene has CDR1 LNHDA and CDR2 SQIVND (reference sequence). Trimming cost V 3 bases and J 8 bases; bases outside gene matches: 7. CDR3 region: CASSMDRGPLEAFF. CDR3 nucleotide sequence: TGTGCCAGTAGTATGGACAGGGGCCCCTTGGAAGCTTTCTTT.

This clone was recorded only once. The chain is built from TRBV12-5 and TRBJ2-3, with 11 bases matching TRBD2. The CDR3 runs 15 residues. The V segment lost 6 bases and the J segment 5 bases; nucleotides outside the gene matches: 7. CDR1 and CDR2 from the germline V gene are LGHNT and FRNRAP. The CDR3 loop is CASGVSGGAGDTQYF. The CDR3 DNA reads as TGTGCTAGTGGGGTTAGCGGGGGGGCTGGAGATACGCAGTATTTT. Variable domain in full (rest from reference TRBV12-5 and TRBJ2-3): DARVTQTPRHKVTEMGQEVTMRCQPILGHNTVFWYRQTMMQGLELLAYFRNRAPLDDSGMPKDRFSAEMPDATLATLKIQPSEPRDSAVYFCASGVSGGAGDTQYFGPGTRLTVL.